This entry describes one T cell receptor (beta chain). Its antigen is currently unknown. This sample stems from a study of chemoradiotherapy in HPV16-positive cancers. Over chemoradiotherapy, repertoires were sampled more than once. Findings and caveats of the study: Candidate HPV-specific clones and E7-related TCR motifs grew in tumor during treatment. Only two HPV16-positive patients supplied the functional HPV-specificity definition.

Profiling relied on immunoSEQ multiplex PCR, and the TCRdb table lists in-frame clones only, not all of them. The data contain some 35,000 clones, roughly 90% of them seen just once; the ten biggest clones take up roughly 3.6%. CDR3 size: 15 residues. Looked up from germline, CDR1 is LNHNV and CDR2 is YYDKDF (reference sequence). Trimming cost V 3 bases and J 3 bases; bases outside gene matches: 7. The TCR originated in a human donor with HPV-associated anogenital cancer. Here the sequenced sample was blood, taken from a patient who underwent chemoradiotherapy. The gene calls are TRBV15 and TRBJ1-1; 7 nucleotides agree with TRBD1. This CDR3 reads CATSSLQTGHTEAFF. The CDR3 DNA sequence: TGTGCCACCAGCAGCCTCCAGACAGGGCACACTGAAGCTTTCTTT.